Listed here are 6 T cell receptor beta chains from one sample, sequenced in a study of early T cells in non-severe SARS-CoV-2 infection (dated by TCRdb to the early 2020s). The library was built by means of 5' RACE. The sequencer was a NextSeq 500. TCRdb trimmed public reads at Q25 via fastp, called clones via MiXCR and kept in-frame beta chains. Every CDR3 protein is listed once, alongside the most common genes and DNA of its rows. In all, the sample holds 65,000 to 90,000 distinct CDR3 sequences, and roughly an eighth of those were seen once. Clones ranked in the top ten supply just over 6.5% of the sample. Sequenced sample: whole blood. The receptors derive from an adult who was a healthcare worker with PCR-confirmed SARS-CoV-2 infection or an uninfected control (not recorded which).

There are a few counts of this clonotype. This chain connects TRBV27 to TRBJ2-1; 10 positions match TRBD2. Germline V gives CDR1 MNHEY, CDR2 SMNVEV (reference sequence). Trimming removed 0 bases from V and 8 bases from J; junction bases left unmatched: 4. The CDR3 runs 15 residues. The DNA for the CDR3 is TGTGCCAGCAGTTTATCGGGGCTAGCGGGAGATGAGCAGTTCTTC. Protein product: CASSLSGLAGDEQFF.

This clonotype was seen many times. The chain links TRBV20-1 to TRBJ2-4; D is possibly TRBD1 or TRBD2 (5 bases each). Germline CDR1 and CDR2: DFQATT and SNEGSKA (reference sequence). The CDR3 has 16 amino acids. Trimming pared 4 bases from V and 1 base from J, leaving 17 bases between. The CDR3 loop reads CSATRRGVIAKNIQYF. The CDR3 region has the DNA TGCAGTGCTACCCGACGAGGGGTTATTGCCAAAAACATTCAGTACTTC.

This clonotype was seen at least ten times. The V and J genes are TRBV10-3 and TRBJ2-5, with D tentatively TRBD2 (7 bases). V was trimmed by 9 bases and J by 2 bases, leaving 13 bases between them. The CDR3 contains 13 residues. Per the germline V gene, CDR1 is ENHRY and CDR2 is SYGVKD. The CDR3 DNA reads TGTGCCATTGCGGGGGCTCAACAAGAGACCCAGTACTTC. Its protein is CAIAGAQQETQYF.

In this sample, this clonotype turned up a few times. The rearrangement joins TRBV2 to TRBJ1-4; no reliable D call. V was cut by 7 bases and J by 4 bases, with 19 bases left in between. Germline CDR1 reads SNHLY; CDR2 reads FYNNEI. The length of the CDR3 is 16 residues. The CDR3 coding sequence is TGTGCCAGCAAGAAGGGCGCAGGCCAGATTAATGAAAAACTGTTTTTT. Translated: CASKKGAGQINEKLFF. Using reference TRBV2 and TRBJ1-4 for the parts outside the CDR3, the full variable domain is EPEVTQTPSHQVTQMGQEVILRCVPISNHLYFYWYRQILGQKVEFLVSFYNNEISEKSEIFDDQFSVERPDGSNFTLKIRSTKLEDSAMYFCASKKGAGQINEKLFFGSGTQLSVL.

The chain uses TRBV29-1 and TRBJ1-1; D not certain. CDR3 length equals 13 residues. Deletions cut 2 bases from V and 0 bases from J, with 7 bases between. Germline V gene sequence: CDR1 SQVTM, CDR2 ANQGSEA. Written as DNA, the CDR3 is TGCAGCGTTGAACGCGGGGTGAACACTGAAGCTTTCTTT. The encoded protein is CSVERGVNTEAFF.

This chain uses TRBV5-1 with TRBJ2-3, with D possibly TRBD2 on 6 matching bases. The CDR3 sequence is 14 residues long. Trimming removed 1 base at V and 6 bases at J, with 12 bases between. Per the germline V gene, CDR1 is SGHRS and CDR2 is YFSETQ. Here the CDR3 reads CASSLLAESDTQYF. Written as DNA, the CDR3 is TGCGCCAGCAGCTTGTTAGCGGAGTCGGATACGCAGTATTTT.